The clone carrying this TCR beta chain was found many times. The source of the sample is a study of blood T cells in healthy people across ages. For the second PCR, which ran for roughly 6 to 12 cycles, a sample-barcoded 5' primer and a J-beta primer mix were used. In TCRdb, the 5' RACE reads were re-called with MiXCR into one record per CDR3 protein. The table records around 1.5 million distinct CDR3 sequences, about 35% of them present only once. The germline V gene has CDR1 DFQATT and CDR2 SNEGSKA (reference sequence). The CDR3 loop spans 11 amino acids. Trimming pared 3 bases from V and 2 bases from J, leaving 4 bases between.

The sequence was obtained from a woman in her 30s in good health. The genes are TRBV20-1 and TRBJ2-5; D call uncertain. Sequencing input: blood. The CDR3 DNA sequence: TGCAGTGCTAGCGGGCAAGAGACCCAGTACTTC. Protein product: CSASGQETQYF.